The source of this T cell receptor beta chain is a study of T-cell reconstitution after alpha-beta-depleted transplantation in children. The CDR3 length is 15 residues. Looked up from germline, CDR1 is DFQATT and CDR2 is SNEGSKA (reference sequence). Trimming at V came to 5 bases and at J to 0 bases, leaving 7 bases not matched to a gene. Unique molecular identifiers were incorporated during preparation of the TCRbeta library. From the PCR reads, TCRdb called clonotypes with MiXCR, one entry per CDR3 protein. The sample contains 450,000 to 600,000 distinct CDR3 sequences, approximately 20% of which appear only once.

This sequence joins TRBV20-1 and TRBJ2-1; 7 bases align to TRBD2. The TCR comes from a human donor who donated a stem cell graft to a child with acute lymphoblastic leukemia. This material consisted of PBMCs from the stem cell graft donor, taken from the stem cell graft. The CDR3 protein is CSAPSSGRSYNEQFF. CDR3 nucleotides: TGCAGTGCTCCTTCTAGCGGCCGCTCCTACAATGAGCAGTTCTTC.